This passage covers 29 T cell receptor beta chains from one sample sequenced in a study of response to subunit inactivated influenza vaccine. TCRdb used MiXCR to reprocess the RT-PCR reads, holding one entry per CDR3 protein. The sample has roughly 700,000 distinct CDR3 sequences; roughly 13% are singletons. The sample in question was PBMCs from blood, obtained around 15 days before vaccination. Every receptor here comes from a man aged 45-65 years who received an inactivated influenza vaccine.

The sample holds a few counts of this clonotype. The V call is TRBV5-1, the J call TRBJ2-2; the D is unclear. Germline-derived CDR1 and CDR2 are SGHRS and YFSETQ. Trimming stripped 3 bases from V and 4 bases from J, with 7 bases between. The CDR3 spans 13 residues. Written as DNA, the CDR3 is TGCGCCAGCAGCTCCGATTTCACCGGGGAGCTGTTTTTT. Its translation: CASSSDFTGELFF. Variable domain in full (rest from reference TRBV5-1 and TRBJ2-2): KAGVTQTPRYLIKTRGQQVTLSCSPISGHRSVSWYQQTPGQGLQFLFEYFSETQRNKGNFPGRFSGRQFSNSRSEMNVSTLELGDSALYLCASSSDFTGELFFGEGSRLTVL.

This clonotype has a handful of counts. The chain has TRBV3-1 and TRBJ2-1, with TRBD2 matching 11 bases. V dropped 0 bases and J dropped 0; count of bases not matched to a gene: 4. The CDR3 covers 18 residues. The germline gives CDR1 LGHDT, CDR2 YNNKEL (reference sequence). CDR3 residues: CASSQDGLAGGSYNEQFF. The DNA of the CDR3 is TGTGCCAGCAGCCAAGACGGACTAGCGGGCGGCTCCTACAATGAGCAGTTCTTC.

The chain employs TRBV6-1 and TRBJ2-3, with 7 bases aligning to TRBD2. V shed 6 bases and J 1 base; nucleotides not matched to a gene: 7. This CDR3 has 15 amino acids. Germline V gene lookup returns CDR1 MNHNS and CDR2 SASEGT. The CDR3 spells CASRAVAGGTDTQYF. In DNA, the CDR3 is TGTGCCAGCAGGGCCGTCGCGGGGGGCACAGATACGCAGTATTTT.

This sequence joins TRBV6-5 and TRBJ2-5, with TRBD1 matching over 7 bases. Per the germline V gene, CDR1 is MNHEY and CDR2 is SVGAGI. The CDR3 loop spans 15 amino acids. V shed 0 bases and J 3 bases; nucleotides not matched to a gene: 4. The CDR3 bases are TGTGCCAGCAGTTACTCGACTACAGGGGAAGAGACCCAGTACTTC. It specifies CASSYSTTGEETQYF.

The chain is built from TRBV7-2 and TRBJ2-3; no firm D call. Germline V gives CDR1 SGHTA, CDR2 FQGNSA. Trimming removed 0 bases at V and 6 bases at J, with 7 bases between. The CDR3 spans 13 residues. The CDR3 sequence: CASSLAVPDTQYF. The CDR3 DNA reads TGTGCCAGCAGCTTAGCGGTTCCCGATACGCAGTATTTT.

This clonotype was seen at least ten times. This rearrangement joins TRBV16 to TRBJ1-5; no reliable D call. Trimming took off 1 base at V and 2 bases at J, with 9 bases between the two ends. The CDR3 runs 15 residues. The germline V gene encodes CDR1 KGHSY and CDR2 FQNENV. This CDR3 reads CASSQYGQGNQPQHF. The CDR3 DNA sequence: TGTGCCAGCAGCCAATACGGGCAGGGCAATCAGCCCCAGCATTTT. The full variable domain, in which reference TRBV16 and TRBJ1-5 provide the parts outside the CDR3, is GEEVAQTPKHLVRGEGQKAKLYCAPIKGHSYVFWYQQVLKNEFKFLISFQNENVFDETGMPKERFSAKCLPNSPCSLEIQATKLEDSAVYFCASSQYGQGNQPQHFGDGTRLSIL.

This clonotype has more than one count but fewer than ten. The CDR3 loop is CASRKGLAGFHNEQFF. CDR3 sequence (DNA): TGTGCCAGCAGAAAGGGACTAGCGGGATTCCACAATGAGCAGTTCTTC. The chain combines TRBV28 with TRBJ2-1; 13 bases line up with TRBD2. The ends lost 6 bases at V and 5 bases at J; junction bases unmatched: 7. CDR1 and CDR2 (germline): MDHEN, SYDVKM. The CDR3 contains 16 residues.

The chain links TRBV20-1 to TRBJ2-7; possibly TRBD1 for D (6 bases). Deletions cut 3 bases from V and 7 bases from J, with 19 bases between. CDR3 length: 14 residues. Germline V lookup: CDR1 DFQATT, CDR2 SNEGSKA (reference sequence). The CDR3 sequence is CSASIPGQKKEQYF. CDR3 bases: TGCAGTGCTAGTATTCCGGGACAAAAGAAAGAGCAGTACTTC.

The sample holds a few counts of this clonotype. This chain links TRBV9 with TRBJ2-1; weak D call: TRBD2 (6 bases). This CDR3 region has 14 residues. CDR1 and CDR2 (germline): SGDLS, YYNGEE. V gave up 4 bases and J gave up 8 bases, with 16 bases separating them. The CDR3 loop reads CASSWRGGADEQFF. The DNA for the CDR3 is TGTGCCAGCAGCTGGAGGGGCGGCGCAGATGAGCAGTTCTTC. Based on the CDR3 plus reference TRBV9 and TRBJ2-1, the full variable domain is DSGVTQTPKHLITATGQRVTLRCSPRSGDLSVYWYQQSLDQGLQFLIQYYNGEERAKGNILERFSAQQFPDLHSELNLSSLELGDSALYFCASSWRGGADEQFFGPGTRLTVL.

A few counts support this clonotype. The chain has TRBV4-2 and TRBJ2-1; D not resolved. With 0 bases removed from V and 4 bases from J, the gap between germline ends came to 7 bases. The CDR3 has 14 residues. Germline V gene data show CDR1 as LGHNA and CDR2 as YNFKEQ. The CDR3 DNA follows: TGTGCCAGCAGCCAAGAGTCCGGTTACAATGAGCAGTTCTTC. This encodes CASSQESGYNEQFF.

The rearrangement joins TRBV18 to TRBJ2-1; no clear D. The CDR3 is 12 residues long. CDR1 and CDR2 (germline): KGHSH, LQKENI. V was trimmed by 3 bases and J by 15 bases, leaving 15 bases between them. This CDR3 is CASSPPVGSRFF. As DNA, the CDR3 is TGTGCCAGCTCACCCCCCGTGGGCTCCCGGTTCTTC. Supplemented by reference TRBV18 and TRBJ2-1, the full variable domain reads NAGVMQNPRHLVRRRGQEARLRCSPMKGHSHVYWYRQLPEEGLKFMVYLQKENIIDESGMPKERFSAEFPKEGPSILRIQQVVRGDSAAYFCASSPPVGSRFFGPGTRLTVL.

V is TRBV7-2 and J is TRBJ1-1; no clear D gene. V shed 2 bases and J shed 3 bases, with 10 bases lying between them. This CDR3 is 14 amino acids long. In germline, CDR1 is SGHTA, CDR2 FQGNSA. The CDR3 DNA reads TGTGCCAGCAGCTTACCGGGTTTTTACACTGAAGCTTTCTTT. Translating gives CASSLPGFYTEAFF.

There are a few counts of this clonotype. The CDR3 region is CASSIGRQETQYF. The CDR3 DNA reads TGTGCCAGTAGTATAGGCCGACAAGAGACCCAGTACTTC. The chain has TRBV19 and TRBJ2-5; D is unresolved. Trimming removed 1 base from V and 2 bases from J, with 5 bases in between. This CDR3 has 13 residues. The germline V gene encodes CDR1 LNHDA and CDR2 SQIVND (reference sequence). Complete variable domain (other parts from reference TRBV19 and TRBJ2-5): DGGITQSPKYLFRKEGQNVTLSCEQNLNHDAMYWYRQDPGQGLRLIYYSQIVNDFQKGDIAEGYSVSREKKESFPLTVTSAQKNPTAFYLCASSIGRQETQYFGPGTRLLVL.

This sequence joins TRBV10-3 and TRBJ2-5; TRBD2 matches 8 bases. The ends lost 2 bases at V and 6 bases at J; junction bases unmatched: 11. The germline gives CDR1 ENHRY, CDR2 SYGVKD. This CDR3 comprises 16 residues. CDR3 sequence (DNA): TGTGCCATCAGTGAGGTTTTTGGCGGGAGGCTGAAGACCCAGTACTTC. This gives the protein CAISEVFGGRLKTQYF.

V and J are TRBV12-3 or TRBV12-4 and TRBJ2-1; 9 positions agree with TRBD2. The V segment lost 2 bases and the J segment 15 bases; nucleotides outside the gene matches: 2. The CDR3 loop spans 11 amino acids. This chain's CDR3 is CASSLSGGLFF. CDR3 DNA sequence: TGTGCCAGCAGTTTAAGCGGGGGGTTGTTCTTC.

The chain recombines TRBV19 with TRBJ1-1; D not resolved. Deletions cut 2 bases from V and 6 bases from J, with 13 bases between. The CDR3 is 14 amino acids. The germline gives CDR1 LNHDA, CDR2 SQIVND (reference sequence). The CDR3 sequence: CASSINRAPAEAFF. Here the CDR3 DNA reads TGTGCCAGTAGTATAAATCGGGCCCCCGCTGAAGCTTTCTTT.

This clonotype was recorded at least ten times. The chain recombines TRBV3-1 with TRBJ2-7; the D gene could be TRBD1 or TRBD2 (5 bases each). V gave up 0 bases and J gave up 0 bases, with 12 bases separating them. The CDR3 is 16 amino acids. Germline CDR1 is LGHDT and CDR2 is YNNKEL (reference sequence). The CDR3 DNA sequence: TGTGCCAGCAGCCAAGATCGGGGCCAGAGCTCCTACGAGCAGTACTTC. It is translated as CASSQDRGQSSYEQYF.

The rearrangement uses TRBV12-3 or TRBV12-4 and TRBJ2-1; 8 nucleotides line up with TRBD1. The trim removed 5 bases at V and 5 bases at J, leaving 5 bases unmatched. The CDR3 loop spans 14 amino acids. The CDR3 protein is CASSQGQVDNEQFF. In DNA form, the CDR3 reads TGTGCCAGCAGTCAGGGACAGGTGGACAATGAGCAGTTCTTC.

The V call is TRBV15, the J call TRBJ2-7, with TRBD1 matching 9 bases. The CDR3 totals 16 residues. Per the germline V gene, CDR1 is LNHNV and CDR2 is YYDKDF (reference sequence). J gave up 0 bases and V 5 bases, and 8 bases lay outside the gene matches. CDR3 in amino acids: CATSGPGQGNSYEQYF. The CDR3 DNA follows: TGTGCCACCAGCGGCCCAGGACAGGGGAACTCCTACGAGCAGTACTTC.

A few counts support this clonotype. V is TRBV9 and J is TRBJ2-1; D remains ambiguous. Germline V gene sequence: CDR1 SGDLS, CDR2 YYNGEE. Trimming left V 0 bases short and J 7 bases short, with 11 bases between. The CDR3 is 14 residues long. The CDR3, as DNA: TGTGCCAGCAGCGTAGAGGGCCTCCTTAATGAGCAGTTCTTC. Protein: CASSVEGLLNEQFF.

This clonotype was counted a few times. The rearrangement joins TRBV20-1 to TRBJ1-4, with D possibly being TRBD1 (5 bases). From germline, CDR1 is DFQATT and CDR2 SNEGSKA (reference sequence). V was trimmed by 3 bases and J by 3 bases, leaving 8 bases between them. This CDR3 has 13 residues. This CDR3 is CSARTGPNEKLFF. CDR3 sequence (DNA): TGCAGTGCTAGGACGGGGCCTAATGAAAAACTGTTTTTT.

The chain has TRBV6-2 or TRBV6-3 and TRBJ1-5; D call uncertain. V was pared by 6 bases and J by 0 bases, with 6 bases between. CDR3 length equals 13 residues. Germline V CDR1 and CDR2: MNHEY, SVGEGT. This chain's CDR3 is CASRWDSNQPQHF. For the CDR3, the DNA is TGTGCCAGCAGGTGGGATAGCAATCAGCCCCAGCATTTT.

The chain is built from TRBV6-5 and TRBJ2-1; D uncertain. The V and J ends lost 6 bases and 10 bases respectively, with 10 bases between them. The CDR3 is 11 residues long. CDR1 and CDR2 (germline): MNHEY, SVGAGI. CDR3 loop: CASSTGREQFF. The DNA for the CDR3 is TGTGCCAGCAGCACTGGTCGGGAGCAGTTCTTC.

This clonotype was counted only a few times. The CDR3 region is CASMQGPGGEQYF. The CDR3 coding sequence is TGTGCCAGCATGCAGGGGCCCGGGGGTGAGCAGTACTTC. The V call is TRBV5-6, the J call TRBJ2-7, with D tentatively TRBD1 or TRBD2 (6 bases each). V was trimmed by 6 bases and J by 7 bases, leaving 17 bases between them. Germline lookup yields CDR1 SGHDT and CDR2 YYEEEE. This CDR3 has 13 amino acids.

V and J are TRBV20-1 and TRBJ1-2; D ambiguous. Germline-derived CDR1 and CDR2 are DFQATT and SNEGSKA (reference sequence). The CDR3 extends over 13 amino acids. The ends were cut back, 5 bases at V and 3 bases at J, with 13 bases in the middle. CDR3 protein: CSARAPSDYGYTF. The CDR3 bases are TGCAGTGCTCGGGCCCCCTCGGACTATGGCTACACCTTC.

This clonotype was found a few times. CDR3 nucleotide sequence: TGTGCCAGCAGTTTACGTCTAGCGGGAGTCGGGACCCAGTACTTC. Translating gives CASSLRLAGVGTQYF. The V and J genes are TRBV12-3 or TRBV12-4 and TRBJ2-5; 10 positions agree with TRBD2. V dropped 2 bases and J dropped 7; count of bases not matched to a gene: 7. This CDR3 spans 15 amino acids.

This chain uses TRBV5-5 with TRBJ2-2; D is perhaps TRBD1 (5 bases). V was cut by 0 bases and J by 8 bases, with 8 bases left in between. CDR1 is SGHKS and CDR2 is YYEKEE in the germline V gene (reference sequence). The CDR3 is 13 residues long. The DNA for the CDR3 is TGTGCCAGCAGCTTGGTGGGGCCGGGGGAGCTGTTTTTT. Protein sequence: CASSLVGPGELFF.

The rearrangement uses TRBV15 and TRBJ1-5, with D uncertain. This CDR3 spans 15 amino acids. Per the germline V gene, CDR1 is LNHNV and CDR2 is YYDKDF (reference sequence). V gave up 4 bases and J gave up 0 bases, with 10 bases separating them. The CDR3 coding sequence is TGTGCCACCAGCAAGGAAGGGAATAGCAATCAGCCCCAGCATTTT. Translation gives CATSKEGNSNQPQHF.

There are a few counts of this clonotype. In nucleotides, the CDR3 is TGTGCCAGCAGCCCGGGGGGGGTTAGCACAGATACGCAGTATTTT. As protein: CASSPGGVSTDTQYF. The chain has TRBV7-2 and TRBJ2-3; 8 nucleotides line up with TRBD2. From germline, CDR1 is SGHTA and CDR2 FQGNSA. The junction had 4 bases not matched to a gene; V was cut back by 5 bases and J by 0 bases. The CDR3 runs to 15 residues.